A single sample is the source of the 11 T cell receptor beta chains below, sequenced in a study of neurological immune-mediated disorders. A single record per CDR3 protein comes from TCRdb applying MiXCR to the 5' RACE reads. Found here are 15,000 to 20,000 distinct CDR3 sequences, roughly 2.6% of them singletons; the top ten hold under 5.5%. Sequenced: PBMCs. The receptors come from a woman under 30 with multiple sclerosis.

This clonotype was observed many times. V usage is TRBV20-1 and J usage is TRBJ2-1; D not resolved. The germline CDR1 and CDR2 sequences are DFQATT and SNEGSKA (reference sequence). The length of the CDR3 is 12 residues. V lost 1 base, J lost 7 bases, and 8 bases lay in between. The CDR3 DNA reads as TGCAGTGCTAGAGCCGCTCTGAATGAGCAGTTCTTC. Its protein product is CSARAALNEQFF.

This clonotype was seen at least ten times. The chain has TRBV20-1 and TRBJ2-3; no reliable D call. CDR3 length: 13 amino acids. Germline V lookup: CDR1 DFQATT, CDR2 SNEGSKA (reference sequence). The ends were cut back, 3 bases at V and 2 bases at J, with 9 bases in the middle. CDR3 DNA sequence: TGCAGTGCTAGTTTGACAATCACAGATACGCAGTATTTT. It is translated as CSASLTITDTQYF.

This clonotype was seen repeatedly, ten times or more. The chain couples TRBV9 to TRBJ2-2; 9 bases match TRBD2. The V gene's germline CDR1 is SGDLS and CDR2 YYNGEE. The length of the CDR3 is 17 residues. V shed 4 bases, J shed 8 bases, and the junction held 15 bases outside the gene matches. In nucleotides, the CDR3 is TGTGCCAGCAGCTTCTATGAGAGACTAGCGGAGGTTGGGGAGCTGTTTTTT. It encodes CASSFYERLAEVGELFF.

This clonotype has a count of ten or more. As DNA, the CDR3 is TGTGCCAGCAGCTTAGCACCACCGAGCTCCTATAATTCACCCCTCCACTTT. As protein: CASSLAPPSSYNSPLHF. The chain is built from TRBV7-3 and TRBJ1-6; no clear D gene. The CDR3 is 17 residues long. The ends were cut back, 2 bases at V and 0 bases at J, with 11 bases in the middle. Germline CDR1 reads SGHTA; CDR2 reads FQGTGA. Using reference TRBV7-3 and TRBJ1-6 for the parts outside the CDR3, the full variable domain is GAGVSQTPSNKVTEKGKYVELRCDPISGHTALYWYRQSLGQGPEFLIYFQGTGAADDSGLPNDRFFAVRPEGSVSTLKIQRTERGDSAVYLCASSLAPPSSYNSPLHFGNGTRLTVT.

This chain uses TRBV20-1 with TRBJ2-3, with D perhaps TRBD2 (7 bases). The V gene's germline CDR1 is DFQATT and CDR2 SNEGSKA (reference sequence). The V and J ends lost 4 bases and 5 bases respectively, with 10 bases between them. The CDR3 runs 12 residues. The CDR3 DNA follows: TGCAGTGCTATAGGGGGGGGAGATACGCAGTATTTT. It translates to CSAIGGGDTQYF.

This clonotype was seen at least ten times. The chain joins TRBV20-1 to TRBJ2-7; 8 bases map to TRBD2. V lost 6 bases, J lost 4 bases, and 8 bases stayed unmatched. Germline CDR1 DFQATT, CDR2 SNEGSKA (reference sequence). CDR3 size: 13 residues. The CDR3 nucleotides read TGCAGTGCGTTAGCGGGGAGCTCGTACGAGCAGTACTTC. This codes for CSALAGSSYEQYF.

This clonotype is categorized as medium-sized (0.01 to 0.1%). One junction end disagrees with the germline gene, perhaps due to a read error. This chain joins TRBV15 and TRBJ2-7, with 13 bases identical to TRBD2. CDR1 LNHNV and CDR2 YYDKDF come from the germline V gene (reference sequence). The CDR3 covers 20 residues. The CDR3 nucleotides are TGTGCCACCAGTAGAGCTAGCCAGGGACCCACTAGCGGGGGGGCCGCCGAGCAGTACTTC. It translates to CATSRASQGPTSGGAAEQYF.

This clonotype was recorded only once. The chain joins TRBV6-1 to TRBJ1-6, with D unclear. CDR3 length: 14 amino acids. V was pared by 6 bases and J by 7 bases, with 13 bases between. In germline, CDR1 is MNHNS, CDR2 SASEGT. CDR3 protein: CASSPGVLNSPLHF. The DNA for the CDR3 is TGTGCCAGCAGCCCAGGTGTACTCAATTCACCCCTCCACTTT.

This clonotype has ten or more counts. The genes are TRBV6-5 and TRBJ1-1; D perhaps matches TRBD1 (6 bases). V was clipped by 5 bases and J by 5 bases, with 12 bases between them. CDR1 is MNHEY and CDR2 is SVGAGI in the germline V gene. The CDR3 sequence is 13 residues long. CDR3 in DNA: TGTGCCAGCAGTAACCAAGGGGGAACTGAAGCTTTCTTT. Translation: CASSNQGGTEAFF.

This clonotype was counted at least ten times. V and J are TRBV12-3 or TRBV12-4 and TRBJ2-1, with TRBD2 matching over 14 bases. Germline trimming cut 7 bases from V and 12 bases from J; bases unmatched to any gene: 20. The CDR3 sequence is 18 residues long. This CDR3 is CASIPGLAGGYPPRGQFF. The CDR3 DNA is TGTGCCAGCATTCCTGGACTAGCGGGGGGTTACCCTCCTCGGGGGCAGTTCTTC.

In its sample, this clonotype was seen many times. This rearrangement joins TRBV11-2 to TRBJ2-1; 7 bases agree with TRBD1. V was pared by 1 base and J by 7 bases, with 4 bases of the junction left unmatched. The CDR3 is 14 residues long. Germline CDR1 and CDR2: SGHAT and FQNNGV. The CDR3 protein is CASSLAGGRNEQFF. The DNA for the CDR3 is TGTGCCAGCAGCTTAGCAGGGGGTAGGAATGAGCAGTTCTTC. Variable domain in full (rest from reference TRBV11-2 and TRBJ2-1): EAGVAQSPRYKIIEKRQSVAFWCNPISGHATLYWYQQILGQGPKLLIQFQNNGVVDDSQLPKDRFSAERLKGVDSTLKIQPAKLEDSAVYLCASSLAGGRNEQFFGPGTRLTVL.